What follows is one TCR beta chain and its context. TCR beta libraries were made by UMI-labeled 5' RACE. From its re-call of the 5' RACE reads, TCRdb lists each CDR3 protein once, without DNA. This sample carries some 11,000 distinct CDR3 sequences, with around 15% going to the ten biggest clones. The sample comes from a study of human CD8 memory T cell subsets. The germline CDR1 and CDR2 sequences are SQVTM and ANQGSEA. The CDR3 loop spans 16 amino acids. This TCR was recovered from a human donor in good health. This chain connects TRBV29-1 to TRBJ2-3. Sequenced input: CD8+ T cells from PBMCs. CDR3 region: CSVEDRTITATDTQYF.